The entry below describes one T cell receptor (beta chain). The antigen is not known. Quantitative barcoded 5'-RACE was used to prepare TCR beta libraries. One entry per CDR3 protein, called by TCRdb with MiXCR from the 5' RACE reads. The table includes 750,000 to 850,000 distinct CDR3 sequences, around 11% detected once. Trimming took 4 bases from V and 5 from J; bases not matched to a gene: 7. The germline V gene encodes CDR1 KGHSH and CDR2 LQKENI. CDR3 length: 14 residues. The data stem from a study of CD8 T cells in ankylosing spondylitis. Study results and caveats: What appeared characteristic of ankylosing spondylitis blood was a TCR beta motif of 7 or 8 highly homologous variants. In the blood and synovial fluid of reactive arthritis, some motif variants had been previously reported. Clones linked to the disease showed a CD8+ phenotype. They occurred at relatively low frequencies in peripheral blood. Reportedly, disease-linked clones are significantly enriched in ankylosing spondylitis patients' matched synovial fluid.

The chain links TRBV18 to TRBJ2-5; TRBD1 matches 7 bases. The sample comprised blood, either unsorted or a sorted T cell fraction (not recorded which). This receptor was obtained from a male donor with ankylosing spondylitis. The CDR3 DNA is TGTGCCAGCTCACAGGGGGCGCGGTTGGAGACCCAGTACTTC. Its translation is CASSQGARLETQYF.